Sequencing of this TCR beta chain was carried out in a study of blood T cell repertoires in COVID-19. In the study overall: The study drew acute and convalescent COVID-19 samples from the United States, Italy and Spain.

Original processing methods: Amplified reference gene primers provided the basis for estimating nucleated cell counts. Method: immunoSEQ multiplex PCR; TCRdb's copy keeps in-frame clones and lacks some. D and trimming come from the DNA, and the V and J calls and clone size come from that table. The sample has 200,000 to 250,000 clones; about three quarters are singletons. The CDR3 loop spans 16 amino acids. The V and J ends lost 3 bases and 1 base, in that order; junction bases with no gene match: 11. Looked up from germline, CDR1 is DFQATT and CDR2 is SNEGSKA (reference sequence). This sequence joins TRBV20-1 and TRBJ1-1; 7 nucleotides line up with TRBD1. Material: peripheral blood. This TCR came from a woman aged 70-85 years with acute or convalescent COVID-19. CDR3 nucleotides: TGCAGTGCTAGTAAGCTTCCTGCAGGGGGGAACACTGAAGCTTTCTTT. Translating it yields CSASKLPAGGNTEAFF.